Following are 17 T cell receptor beta chains from one sample sequenced in a study of cytomegalovirus exposure and HLA in healthy donors (dated by TCRdb to the late 2010s). The library was made by the immunoSEQ multiplex PCR assay. A mixture of 60 forward primers for TCR Vbeta segments and 13 reverse primers for TCR Jbeta segments was used in the multiplex PCR. Imported from immuneACCESS, the table was reduced by TCRdb to in-frame sequences with V and J called. These copies leave out some clones; in studies compared against another copy, an unresolved V gene accounts for under half, and the cause of the remainder is not known. For this sample the table gives 110,000 or so clones, of which roughly 79% were detected only once. Jointly, the top ten make up 2.2% of the sample. The sample taken for sequencing was PBMCs. These receptors all come from a woman aged 25 to 39 in good health and CMV-seronegative.

The rearrangement uses TRBV21-1 and TRBJ2-5; the table's D call TRBD2 went unverified against the DNA. TRBV21-1 represents a pseudogene. The CDR3 is 16 amino acids. The CDR3 reads CASSKDTSAGQETQYF. DNA for the CDR3: TGTGCCAGCAGCAAAGACACGTCTGCGGGGCAAGAGACCCAGTACTTC.

This chain links TRBV28 with TRBJ2-3; TRBD1 agrees at 7 bases. CDR3 length equals 12 residues. Germline CDR1 reads MDHEN; CDR2 reads SYDVKM. V dropped 5 bases and J dropped 10; count of bases not matched to a gene: 6. The CDR3 spells CASSGPTGPQYF. The CDR3 region has the DNA TGTGCCAGCAGTGGTCCGACAGGGCCGCAGTATTTT.

The chain links TRBV27 to TRBJ1-1; D gene ambiguous. The length of the CDR3 is 13 residues. The germline CDR1 and CDR2 sequences are MNHEY and SMNVEV (reference sequence). The V gene lost 3 bases and the J gene lost 4 bases, with 9 bases spanning the gap. The CDR3 is CASSLRRGTEAFF. The CDR3 nucleotides are TGTGCCAGCAGTTTGCGACGGGGCACTGAAGCTTTCTTT.

The genes are TRBV19 and TRBJ2-5; D is ambiguous. V was pared by 10 bases and J by 5 bases, with 11 bases between. The V gene's germline CDR1 is LNHDA and CDR2 SQIVND (reference sequence). This CDR3 has 11 amino acids. CDR3 in DNA: TGTGCCACCGCGGTTGGTGAGACCCAGTACTTC. Its protein product is CATAVGETQYF.

The chain couples TRBV2 to TRBJ1-2; D is unresolved. Trimming shortened V by 8 bases and J by 1 base, and 11 bases separated the two germline ends. This CDR3 comprises 13 residues. Per the germline V gene, CDR1 is SNHLY and CDR2 is FYNNEI. As DNA, the CDR3 is TGTGCCAGCGAATTCCGGGATAACTATGGCTACACCTTC. Its translation is CASEFRDNYGYTF.

Turning to this clone: The sample carries other DNA sequences with the same CDR3. This chain's CDR3 is CASRDSPSSYNEQFF. For the CDR3, the DNA is TGCGCCAGCAGGGACAGCCCAAGCTCCTACAATGAGCAGTTCTTC. V usage is TRBV10-2 and J usage is TRBJ2-1, with TRBD1 as a possible D gene (6 bases). With 6 bases removed from V and 0 bases from J, the gap between germline ends came to 12 bases. The germline CDR1 and CDR2 sequences are WSHSY and SAAADI. The CDR3 covers 15 residues.

The chain carries TRBV6-1 and TRBJ2-3; TRBD2 matches at 9 bases. The ends lost 7 bases at V and 6 bases at J; junction bases unmatched: 5. The CDR3 has 13 amino acids. Germline CDR1 MNHNS, CDR2 SASEGT. DNA for the CDR3: TGTGCCAGCATCCTAGCGGGATACGATACGCAGTATTTT. Translated, it gives CASILAGYDTQYF.

This clone has just one count. V gene TRBV15 combines with J gene TRBJ2-1, with D possibly matching TRBD2 (6 bases). The CDR3 spans 18 residues. The germline V gene encodes CDR1 LNHNV and CDR2 YYDKDF (reference sequence). V was cut by 0 bases and J by 2 bases, with 17 bases left in between. CDR3: CATSRDPPGGVTYNEQFF. In DNA, the CDR3 is TGTGCCACCAGCAGAGATCCGCCAGGCGGGGTGACCTACAATGAGCAGTTCTTC.

The chain combines TRBV7-2 with TRBJ2-7; D is perhaps TRBD1 (7 bases). CDR1 is SGHTA, CDR2 FQGNSA, per germline. The CDR3 extends over 15 amino acids. Trimming took off 5 bases at V and 0 bases at J, with 14 bases between the two ends. The CDR3 loop is CASSKNRGLSYEQYF. In nucleotides, the CDR3 is TGTGCCAGCAGCAAAAACAGGGGACTCTCCTACGAGCAGTACTTC.

V usage is TRBV30 and J usage is TRBJ1-2; possibly TRBD1 for D (5 bases). V gave up 7 bases and J gave up 4 bases, with 13 bases separating them. CDR3 size: 12 residues. From germline, CDR1 is GTSNPN and CDR2 SVGIG (reference sequence). The CDR3: CAFSGPAYGYTF. For the CDR3, the DNA is TGTGCCTTTTCAGGGCCGGCCTATGGCTACACCTTC.

The chain couples TRBV9 to TRBJ1-2; TRBD1 matches 11 bases. The V gene end was trimmed by 3 bases and the J gene end by 3 bases; junction bases not matched to a gene: 4. This CDR3 region has 15 residues. Per germline, CDR1 SGDLS and CDR2 YYNGEE. The CDR3, as DNA: TGTGCCAGCAGCGCCTCGGGACAGGGGGACTATGGCTACACCTTC. Amino acids: CASSASGQGDYGYTF.

The V call is TRBV7-9, the J call TRBJ2-5; D uncertain. The assigned J gene may be wrong: the sequence end matches TRBJ2-7 better. The CDR3 is made up of 13 amino acids. Germline CDR1 and CDR2: SEHNR and FQNEAQ (reference sequence). CDR3 loop: CASSNWVDYEQYF. The CDR3, as DNA: TGTGCCAGCAGCAACTGGGTGGACTACGAGCAGTACTTC.

The V gene is TRBV10-3, the J gene TRBJ2-5; TRBD2 is a possible D gene (6 bases). Trimming stripped 6 bases from V and 5 bases from J, with 10 bases between. Germline-derived CDR1 and CDR2 are ENHRY and SYGVKD. This CDR3 comprises 12 residues. The chain's CDR3 is CAISPGGETQYF. In nucleotides, the CDR3 is TGTGCCATCAGCCCCGGAGGGGAGACCCAGTACTTC.

The CDR3: CSVEDWSPQGNIEQYF. The CDR3 DNA reads as TGCAGCGTTGAAGATTGGTCCCCCCAGGGCAACATCGAGCAGTACTTC. The chain recombines TRBV29-1 with TRBJ2-5; D possibly corresponds to TRBD1 (5 bases). The J call is uncertain, as TRBJ2-7 better fits the DNA end. The CDR3 totals 16 residues. From germline, CDR1 is SQVTM and CDR2 ANQGSEA.

This clone was picked up one time. The V and J genes are TRBV10-3 and TRBJ1-3; 7 nucleotides line up with TRBD1. The CDR3 extends over 18 amino acids. After removal of 2 bases from V and 0 bases from J, the junction contained 10 bases not matched to a gene. Germline CDR1 reads ENHRY; CDR2 reads SYGVKD. The CDR3 loop is CAISERRTGVYSGNTIYF. The CDR3 bases are TGTGCCATCAGTGAGCGCCGGACAGGAGTTTACTCTGGAAACACCATATATTTT.

The V and J genes are TRBV9 and TRBJ2-7; D ambiguous. Trimming pared 2 bases from V and 3 bases from J, leaving 12 bases between. CDR1 and CDR2 (germline): SGDLS, YYNGEE. This CDR3 has 14 residues. CDR3: CASSVGDTDYEQYF. The CDR3 region has the DNA TGTGCCAGCAGCGTCGGCGACACGGACTACGAGCAGTACTTC.

Turning to this clone: One end of the junction is discordant with germline, which a read error may explain. The chain recombines TRBV7-7 with TRBJ2-2; D perhaps matches TRBD1 (6 bases). CDR1 and CDR2 from the germline V gene are SSHAT and FNYEAQ (reference sequence). This CDR3 has 16 amino acids. CDR3 loop: CASSLGTQFGTGELFF. CDR3 sequence (DNA): TGTGCTAGCAGCTTAGGGACACAATTTGGTACCGGGGAGCTGTTTTTT. Looking up the rest from reference TRBV7-7 and TRBJ2-2 gives the full variable domain: GAGVSQSPRYKVTKRGQDVTLRCDPISSHATLYWYQQALGQGPEFLTYFNYEAQPDKSGLPSDRFSAERPEGSISTLTIQRTEQRDSAMYRCASSLGTQFGTGELFFGEGSRLTVL.